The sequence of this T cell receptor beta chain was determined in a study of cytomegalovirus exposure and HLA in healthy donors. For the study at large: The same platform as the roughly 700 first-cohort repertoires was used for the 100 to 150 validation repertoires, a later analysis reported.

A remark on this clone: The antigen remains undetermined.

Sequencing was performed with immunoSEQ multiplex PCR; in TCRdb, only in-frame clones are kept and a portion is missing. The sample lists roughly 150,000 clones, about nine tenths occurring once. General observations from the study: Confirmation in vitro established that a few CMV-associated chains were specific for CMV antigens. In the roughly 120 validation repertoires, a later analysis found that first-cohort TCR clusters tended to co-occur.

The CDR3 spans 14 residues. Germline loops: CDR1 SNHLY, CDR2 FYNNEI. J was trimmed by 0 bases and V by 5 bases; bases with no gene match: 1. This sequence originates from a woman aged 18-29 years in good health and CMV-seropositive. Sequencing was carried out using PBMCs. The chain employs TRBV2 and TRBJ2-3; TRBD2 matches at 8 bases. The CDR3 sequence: CASSLAGSTDTQYF. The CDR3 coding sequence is TGTGCCAGCAGTTTAGCGGGGAGCACAGATACGCAGTATTTT.